A selection of T cell receptor beta chains follows, all from one sample in a study of T cells in Graves' hyperthyroidism and ophthalmopathy. One entry per CDR3 protein results from TCRdb running MiXCR on the multiplex PCR reads. This repertoire shows about 280,000 distinct CDR3 sequences, 25% to 30% found once; its top ten account for about a quarter. Sequencing was performed on blood. The receptors derive from a man aged 40-49 years with Graves' hyperthyroidism that later progressed to Graves' ophthalmopathy. Each CDR3 is given with its conserved first and last residue. D genes are given only for firm matches. Size is stated for part of the rows, as once, few or many counts, or as a class when the clone is expanded.

many	TRBV5-6	NA	TRBJ1-1	CASSLRQMNTEAFF	TGTGCCAGCAGCTTGAGACAGATGAACACTGAAGCTTTCTTT
many	TRBV2	NA	TRBJ2-2	CASTKQNTGELFF	TGTGCCAGCACTAAACAGAACACCGGGGAGCTGTTTTTT
many	TRBV20-1	NA	TRBJ2-7	CSASHTPLAAREQYF	TGCAGTGCTAGCCATACCCCTCTTGCGGCGCGCGAGCAGTACTTC
few	TRBV18	TRBD2	TRBJ2-5	CASSLWTSANTEETQYF	TGTGCCAGCTCACTCTGGACTAGCGCTAACACGGAAGAGACCCAGTACTTC
few	TRBV9	NA	TRBJ1-5	CASSVGGQTQPQHF	TGTGCCAGCAGCGTAGGAGGGCAAACCCAGCCCCAGCATTTT
many	TRBV12-3/TRBV12-4	NA	TRBJ2-5	CASSLRAGFTQETQYF	TGTGCCAGCAGTTTGCGAGCGGGCTTCACCCAAGAGACCCAGTACTTC
many	TRBV6-1	NA	TRBJ2-4	CASSESGAAKNIQYF	TGTGCCAGCAGTGAATCCGGGGCCGCCAAAAACATTCAGTACTTC
NA	TRBV6-1	NA	TRBJ1-1	CASSEWGPYTEAFF	TGTGCCAGCAGTGAATGGGGGCCGTACACTGAAGCTTTCTTT
NA	TRBV6-2/TRBV6-3	TRBD2	TRBJ2-7	CASSPPLAGKYEQYF	TGTGCCAGCAGTCCCCCCTTAGCGGGAAAGTACGAGCAGTACTTC
NA	TRBV28	TRBD1	TRBJ2-7	CASGQGTAYEQYF	TGTGCCAGCGGACAGGGAACGGCCTACGAGCAGTACTTC
NA	TRBV6-2/TRBV6-3	NA	TRBJ2-7	CASSYSSVAGISYEQYF	TGTGCCAGCAGTTACTCGAGCGTTGCGGGGATCTCCTACGAGCAGTACTTC
NA	TRBV6-2/TRBV6-3	TRBD2	TRBJ2-2	CASSRVLELAVNTGELFF	TGTGCCAGCAGTCGGGTACTGGAACTAGCGGTGAACACCGGGGAGCTGTTTTTT
NA	TRBV28	NA	TRBJ1-6	CASSQDSGNSPLHF	TGTGCCAGCAGCCAAGACAGCGGTAATTCACCCCTCCACTTT
many	TRBV2	TRBD2	TRBJ2-2	CASRTGLANTGELFF	TGTGCCAGCAGGACGGGACTAGCGAACACCGGGGAGCTGTTTTTT
NA	TRBV20-1	NA	TRBJ1-5	CSARIRGPSNQPQHF	TGCAGTGCTAGAATCAGAGGGCCAAGCAATCAGCCCCAGCATTTT
once	TRBV12-3/TRBV12-4	TRBD1	TRBJ2-5	CASSPLAGTGFETQYF	TGTGCCAGCAGTCCCTTAGCCGGGACAGGGTTTGAGACCCAGTACTTC
many	TRBV15	NA	TRBJ1-2	CATSSPKDLYGYTF	TGTGCCACCAGCAGTCCTAAGGACCTCTATGGCTACACCTTC
NA	TRBV7-2	NA	TRBJ2-7	CASSTAQGSYEQYF	TGTGCCAGCAGCACGGCACAGGGCTCCTACGAGCAGTACTTC
NA	TRBV20-1	NA	TRBJ1-1	CSARDRPALNTEAFF	TGCAGTGCTAGAGATCGGCCCGCGCTCAACACTGAAGCTTTCTTT
many	TRBV5-1	TRBD2	TRBJ2-2	CASSRTSRTGELFF	TGCGCCAGCAGCAGGACTAGTAGGACCGGGGAGCTGTTTTTT
NA	TRBV7-3	NA	TRBJ2-6	CASSSTETASSGANVLTF	TGTGCCAGCAGCTCGACCGAGACAGCCAGCTCTGGGGCCAACGTCCTGACTTTC
many	TRBV6-5	TRBD1	TRBJ1-2	CASSYPRLGQAYGYTF	TGTGCCAGCAGTTACCCGAGGTTGGGACAGGCATATGGCTACACCTTC
NA	TRBV12-3/TRBV12-4	NA	TRBJ1-3	CASSLGPGPQSNTIYF	TGTGCCAGCAGTTTGGGGCCGGGACCCCAGTCAAACACCATATATTTT
NA	TRBV12-3/TRBV12-4	NA	TRBJ1-1	CASRDTGTSNTEAFF	TGTGCCAGCAGGGACACAGGGACATCAAACACTGAAGCTTTCTTT
NA	TRBV28	NA	TRBJ1-1	CASSLFQPNTEAFF	TGTGCCAGCAGTTTATTTCAGCCGAACACTGAAGCTTTCTTT
many	TRBV27	NA	TRBJ2-2	CASRNPSEYTGELFF	TGTGCCAGCAGAAACCCATCGGAGTACACCGGGGAGCTGTTTTTT